This record concerns one T cell receptor (beta chain) sequence. This CDR3 is 14 amino acids long. V was cut by 0 bases and J by 6 bases, with 8 bases left in between. CDR1 is SNHLY, CDR2 FYNNEI, per germline. The record originates from a study of T cell responses to AZD1222 COVID-19 vaccine. Sequencing used immunoSEQ multiplex PCR; TCRdb keeps in-frame clones, though not all of them. This table holds 150,000 to 200,000 clones, around nine tenths found once. The gene calls are TRBV2 and TRBJ1-4; no definite D call. This TCR derives from an adult who received the AZD1222 COVID-19 vaccine. The material sequenced was peripheral blood, taken 28 days after the second AZD1222 dose. CDR3 sequence reads: CASSEALTDEKLFF. In nucleotides, the CDR3 is TGTGCCAGCAGTGAAGCGCTTACTGATGAAAAACTGTTTTTT.